One T cell receptor beta chain is described in this entry. Losses at the gene ends were 0 bases for V and 4 bases for J; bases not matched to a gene: 5. The germline CDR1 and CDR2 sequences are LGHNA and YSLEER. CDR3 length equals 16 residues. These data come from a study of blood T cell repertoires in COVID-19. Study summary: The United States, Italy and Spain were the sources of the acute and convalescent COVID-19 samples. In each case, the material was cDNA or gDNA derived from T cells, B-cell-depleted T cells, or PBMCs.

How the authors handled the data: Amplifying reference gene primers gave estimates of nucleated cell counts. Assay: immunoSEQ multiplex PCR; the TCRdb copy retains only in-frame clones and omits some. V, J and clone size derive from that table, while D and trimming were established from the DNA sequence. Of 250,000 to 300,000 clones in the sample, 89% were seen once. What was sequenced was peripheral blood. V gene TRBV4-3 combines with J gene TRBJ2-3; TRBD2 agrees at 9 bases. This receptor was taken from a woman aged 60-75 years with acute or convalescent COVID-19. CDR3 sequence: CASSQESRGGPDTQYF. The DNA for the CDR3 is TGCGCCAGCAGCCAAGAGTCGCGGGGGGGCCCAGATACGCAGTATTTT.